The sequence of this T cell receptor (beta chain) was determined in a study of cytomegalovirus exposure and HLA in healthy donors. The CDR3 runs 15 residues. V gave up 2 bases and J gave up 3 bases, with 12 bases separating them. Germline V gives CDR1 MNHEY, CDR2 SVGAGI. PCR amplification relied on 60 Vbeta primers (plus 13 Jbeta primers). Using immunoSEQ multiplex PCR, the repertoire was profiled, and TCRdb retains in-frame clones only, with some absent. The data contain 210,000 or so clones, around 88% of them singletons. V usage is TRBV6-5 and J usage is TRBJ2-3; TRBD1 might be the D (6 bases). Sequenced material: PBMCs. The receptor was isolated from a woman aged 18-30 years in good health and CMV-seronegative. The CDR3 sequence: CASSYTGMVTDTQYF. The DNA for the CDR3 is TGTGCCAGCAGTTACACAGGGATGGTGACAGATACGCAGTATTTT.